This entry describes one T cell receptor beta chain. Enrolled patients, whose metastatic non-small-cell lung cancer was chemo-refractory, received focal radiation plus CTLA-4 blockade with ipilimumab. These data belong to a study of radiotherapy plus CTLA-4 blockade in lung cancer. Some clones are missing from TCRdb's copy, which holds only in-frame ones; the method was immunoSEQ multiplex PCR. Found here are about 110,000 clones, approximately 81% of them singletons; the top ten hold 2.4%. The CDR3 runs to 16 residues. V gave up 4 bases and J gave up 8 bases; unmatched junction bases: 13. The germline gives CDR1 SGHRS, CDR2 YFSETQ.

The genes are TRBV5-1 and TRBJ1-3; TRBD1 matches at 9 bases. Sample: peripheral blood, taken from a patient treated with radiotherapy plus ipilimumab. This sequence was found in a human donor with non-small cell lung cancer that progressed on radiotherapy plus ipilimumab. Some clones in this sample may be carry-over from other donors' samples. CDR3 region: CASSRLQGAREDTIYF. The CDR3 DNA follows: TGCGCCAGCAGCAGATTACAGGGGGCAAGAGAAGACACCATATATTTT.